This T cell receptor (beta chain) was observed in a study of blood T cell repertoires in COVID-19. Participants reported their clinical history, and cohort assignment relied on those reports. Only in-frame clones appear in the TCRdb table, and some are missing; sequencing was by immunoSEQ multiplex PCR. The data show more than 300,000 clones, approximately 89% seen once. V dropped 5 bases and J dropped 2 bases, with 16 bases sitting between them. The V gene's germline CDR1 is LNHDA and CDR2 SQIVND (reference sequence). CDR3 length equals 16 residues. The chain has TRBV19 and TRBJ1-5, with D possibly TRBD1 on 6 matching bases. Sequenced input: PBMCs or T cells enriched from blood (not recorded which). This sequence was found in a woman in her 40s who had been exposed to COVID-19. The CDR3 DNA follows: TGTGCCAGTAGTTATGGGACATACGGCGGCAATCAGCCCCAGCATTTT. Translation gives CASSYGTYGGNQPQHF.